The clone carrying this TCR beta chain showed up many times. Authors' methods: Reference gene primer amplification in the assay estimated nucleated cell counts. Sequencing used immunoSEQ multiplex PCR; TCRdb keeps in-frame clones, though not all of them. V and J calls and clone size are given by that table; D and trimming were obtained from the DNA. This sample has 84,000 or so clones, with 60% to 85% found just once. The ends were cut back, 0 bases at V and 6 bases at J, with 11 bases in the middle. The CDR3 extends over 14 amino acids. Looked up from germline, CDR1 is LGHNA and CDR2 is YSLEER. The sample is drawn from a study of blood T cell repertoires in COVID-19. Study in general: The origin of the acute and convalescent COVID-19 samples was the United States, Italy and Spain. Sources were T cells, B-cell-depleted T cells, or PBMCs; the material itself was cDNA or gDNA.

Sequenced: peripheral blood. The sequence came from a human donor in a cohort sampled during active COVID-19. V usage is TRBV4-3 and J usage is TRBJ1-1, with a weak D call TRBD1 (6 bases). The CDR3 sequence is CASSQDNRASEAFF. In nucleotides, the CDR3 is TGCGCCAGCAGCCAAGATAACAGGGCTTCTGAAGCTTTCTTT.